Listed below are T cell receptor beta chains from one sample, sequenced in a study of cytomegalovirus exposure and HLA in healthy donors. Here immunoSEQ multiplex PCR was the method, and the copy in TCRdb shows in-frame clones only, minus some. The table lists about 74,000 clones, around 70% of them singletons, with more than 9.5% in the top ten. What was sequenced was PBMCs. All receptors derive from a woman aged 40 to 50 in good health and CMV-seropositive. Both conserved end residues are part of each CDR3. Fields, in order: J gene, D gene, V gene, clone size, CDR3 protein, CDR3 DNA. The D gene is left open where the match is weak. A clone size is listed for some rows: how often the clone was seen (once, few, many), or a class if it is expanded.

TRBJ1-1 TRBD1 TRBV6-5 few CASSERGRKNTEAFF TGTGCCAGTTCTGAGAGGGGGCGGAAGAACACTGAAGCTTTCTTT
TRBJ2-7 TRBD1 TRBV5-1 many CASSLAGTGEQYF TGCGCCAGCAGCTTGGCCGGGACAGGAGAGCAGTACTTC
TRBJ1-2 TRBD1 TRBV5-1 NA CASSLYQTGAYGYTF TGCGCCAGCAGCTTATACCAGACAGGGGCCTATGGCTACACCTTC
TRBJ1-5 TRBD1 TRBV9 NA CASSVIAWDRRCNQPQHF TGTGCCAGCAGCGTTATTGCCTGGGACAGGCGTTGCAATCAGCCCCAGCATTTT
TRBJ2-7 NA TRBV15 NA CATSPSDNPYEQYF TGTGCCACCAGCCCTTCGGACAACCCCTACGAGCAGTACTTC
TRBJ1-1 TRBD1 TRBV6-5 once CASSRTGRGNTEAFF TGTGCCAGCAGTCGGACAGGTCGGGGGAACACTGAAGCTTTCTTT
TRBJ2-1 NA TRBV7-2 NA CASSLPTAYNEQFF TGTGCCAGCAGCTTGCCGACAGCCTACAATGAGCAGTTCTTC
TRBJ2-7 TRBD1 TRBV11-2 NA CASSLGTGGSYEQYF TGTGCCAGCAGCCTCGGGACAGGGGGATCCTACGAGCAGTACTTC
TRBJ2-5 NA TRBV6-1 NA CASSGQYQETQYF TGTGCCAGCAGTGGACAGTACCAAGAGACCCAGTACTTC
TRBJ1-1 TRBD1 TRBV10-3 NA CAISGQGALEAFF TGTGCCATCAGCGGACAGGGGGCTCTTGAAGCTTTCTTT
TRBJ2-1 TRBD1 TRBV5-1 NA CASSLIQGESKEQFF TGCGCCAGCAGCTTGATACAGGGGGAGTCAAAAGAGCAGTTCTTC
TRBJ1-1 TRBD1 TRBV4-3 NA CASSPGQGRLGAFF TGCGCCAGCAGCCCGGGACAGGGCCGTTTGGGCGCTTTCTTT
TRBJ2-1 TRBD2 TRBV7-8 few CASSLAGTSGRAGNEQFF TGTGCCAGCAGCTTAGCCGGGACTAGCGGGAGGGCCGGAAATGAGCAGTTCTTC
TRBJ1-6 NA TRBV7-9 NA CASSQAGGSPLHF TGTGCCAGCAGCCAGGCGGGCGGTTCACCCCTCCACTTT
TRBJ2-7 NA TRBV27 NA CASSFSNLGAGAYEQYF TGTGCCAGCAGTTTCTCCAACTTGGGGGCGGGAGCCTACGAGCAGTACTTC
TRBJ2-7 NA TRBV20-1 NA CSARVSYEQYF TGCAGTGCTAGAGTCAGCTACGAGCAGTACTTC
TRBJ2-7 TRBD2 TRBV6-1 NA CASSSILAGGEEQYF TGTGCCAGCAGTTCAATACTAGCGGGAGGGGAAGAGCAGTACTTC
TRBJ1-4 NA TRBV14 NA CASSHYGTNEKLFF TGTGCCAGCAGCCACTACGGAACTAATGAAAAACTGTTTTTT
TRBJ2-5 TRBD1 TRBV7-8 NA CASSLIQGVQETQYF TGTGCCAGCAGCTTAATACAGGGGGTTCAAGAGACCCAGTACTTC
TRBJ1-6 TRBD1 TRBV4-3 NA CASSQARGQVSSPLHF TGCGCCAGCAGCCAAGCGAGGGGACAGGTTAGTTCACCCCTCCACTTT
TRBJ1-5 TRBD1 TRBV5-4 NA CASSPGTGSNQPQHF TGTGCCAGCAGCCCCGGGACAGGGAGCAATCAGCCCCAGCATTTT
TRBJ1-4 TRBD1 TRBV27 NA CASSAGTGRPFNEKLFF TGTGCCAGCAGTGCTGGGACAGGGCGACCCTTTAATGAAAAACTGTTTTTT
TRBJ2-3 TRBD2 TRBV6-1 NA CASSERTSGSADTQYF TGTGCCAGCAGTGAAAGAACTAGCGGGAGTGCAGATACGCAGTATTTT
TRBJ2-7 TRBD2 TRBV6-5 NA CASSYSTSGRIYEQYF TGTGCCAGCAGTTACAGTACTAGCGGGAGAATCTACGAGCAGTACTTC
TRBJ2-7 TRBD2 TRBV7-2 NA CASSLAATSGGFYEQYF TGTGCCAGCAGCTTAGCGGCGACTAGCGGGGGGTTCTACGAGCAGTACTTC
TRBJ2-2 NA TRBV27 NA CASQLSPTGELFF TGTGCCAGCCAGTTGTCCCCGACCGGGGAGCTGTTTTTT
TRBJ1-5 TRBD1 TRBV18 NA CASSQGTGTGQPQHF TGTGCCAGCTCACAAGGGACCGGGACAGGGCAGCCCCAGCATTTT
TRBJ2-1 TRBD2 TRBV6-1 NA CASSGLAGLDEQFF TGTGCCAGCAGTGGACTAGCGGGGTTAGATGAGCAGTTCTTC
TRBJ2-7 NA TRBV4-1 NA CASSHTLGRSYEQYF TGCGCCAGCAGCCATACGTTGGGCAGATCCTACGAGCAGTACTTC
TRBJ1-2 NA TRBV11-2 few CASSYDRGQNYGYPF TGTGCCAGCAGTTATGATCGCGGACAGAACTATGGCTACCCCTTC
TRBJ2-5 TRBD2 TRBV7-9 few CASSYTRGAQETQYF TGTGCCAGCAGCTACACGCGGGGGGCCCAAGAGACCCAGTACTTC
TRBJ2-5 NA TRBV30 once CAWSGKPTAKETQYF TGTGCCTGGAGTGGAAAGCCCACAGCCAAAGAGACCCAGTACTTC
TRBJ2-1 TRBD1 TRBV5-4 NA CASSNRQGITNEQFF TGTGCCAGCAGCAACCGACAGGGGATTACCAATGAGCAGTTCTTC
TRBJ2-1 TRBD2 TRBV5-6 NA CASSYLGRGLARTAEQFF TGTGCCAGCAGCTACCTAGGCCGGGGACTAGCGAGGACGGCTGAGCAGTTCTTC
TRBJ1-6 NA TRBV19 NA CASSPEAQGGTNNSPLHF TGTGCCAGTAGTCCCGAGGCCCAGGGAGGTACCAATAATTCACCCCTCCACTTT
TRBJ1-1 NA TRBV9 NA CASSVESGGTAFF TGTGCCAGCAGCGTAGAATCCGGAGGGACAGCTTTCTTT
TRBJ2-7 NA TRBV2 once CASNTGLGEQYF TGTGCCAGCAATACGGGGTTGGGGGAGCAGTACTTC
TRBJ2-2 NA TRBV30 NA CAWSPFGELFF TGTGCCTGGAGTCCTTTCGGGGAGCTGTTTTTT
TRBJ2-7 TRBD2 TRBV5-4 NA CASSLEPSGRYEQYF TGTGCCAGCAGCTTGGAGCCTAGCGGGAGGTACGAGCAGTACTTC
TRBJ2-7 TRBD2 TRBV5-1 NA CASSLGGGPPYEQYF TGCGCCAGCAGCTTGGGGGGGGGACCCCCGTACGAGCAGTACTTC
TRBJ2-1 NA TRBV2 NA CASSEGTVYNEQFF TGTGCCAGCAGTGAAGGGACAGTTTACAATGAGCAGTTCTTC
TRBJ1-1 NA TRBV10-1 NA CASSGQNTEAFF TGCGCCAGCAGTGGACAAAACACTGAAGCTTTCTTT
TRBJ2-5 NA TRBV9 NA CASSLGLAGTQYF TGTGCCAGCAGTTTGGGACTGGCCGGGACCCAGTACTTC
TRBJ1-4 TRBD1 TRBV5-5 few CASDLGTGMNEKLFF TGTGCCAGCGACCTCGGGACAGGGATGAATGAAAAACTGTTTTTT
TRBJ2-1 NA TRBV30 once CAWSQLANEQFF TGTGCCTGGAGCCAGCTAGCAAATGAGCAGTTCTTC
TRBJ1-5 NA TRBV15 NA CATSREHGNQPQHF TGTGCCACCAGCAGAGAACACGGGAATCAGCCCCAGCATTTT
TRBJ2-2 NA TRBV6-4 NA CASRRQVKDGELFF TGTGCCAGCCGGAGGCAGGTTAAGGACGGGGAGCTGTTTTTT